Below, 27 T cell receptor beta chains from the same sample are listed, as sequenced in a study of T cell repertoires in cytomegalovirus infection. From the reads, TCRdb called clonotypes with MiXCR, one entry per CDR3 protein. The sample contains fewer than 550,000 distinct CDR3 sequences, about 15% of which appear only once. Material: CD8+ T cells from PBMCs. Receptors were obtained from a human donor in good health (CMV status not recorded). Some clones in this sample may be carry-over from other donors' samples.

The chain joins TRBV20-1 to TRBJ1-1; D gene uncertain. V was trimmed by 0 bases and J by 0 bases, leaving 14 bases between them. Germline-derived CDR1 and CDR2 are DFQATT and SNEGSKA (reference sequence). The CDR3 totals 16 residues. The CDR3 DNA reads TGCAGTGCTAGAGATTTGAGGGCTTCGATGAACACTGAAGCTTTCTTT. As protein: CSARDLRASMNTEAFF.

This clonotype was seen a few times. CDR3 nucleotides: TGTGCCAGCAGTTTCAGGACGGAGACTGGGACCCAGTACTTC. Its translation is CASSFRTETGTQYF. This rearrangement joins TRBV6-1 to TRBJ2-5; D is undetermined. V gave up 5 bases and J gave up 7 bases, with 17 bases separating them. CDR1 and CDR2 from the germline V gene are MNHNS and SASEGT. The CDR3 is made up of 14 amino acids.

The chain joins TRBV5-4 to TRBJ2-3; 7 positions match TRBD2. CDR3 length: 15 residues. Germline CDR1 SGHNT, CDR2 YYREEE (reference sequence). Trimming at V came to 2 bases and at J to 2 bases, leaving 5 bases not matched to a gene. The CDR3 sequence is CASSFLAAVTDTQYF. The CDR3 DNA sequence: TGTGCCAGCAGCTTCCTAGCGGCCGTCACAGATACGCAGTATTTT.

Only a few counts were recorded for this clonotype. The chain joins TRBV27 to TRBJ2-7; tentative D call: TRBD2 (5 bases). The germline CDR1 and CDR2 sequences are MNHEY and SMNVEV (reference sequence). This CDR3 region has 13 residues. Trimming stripped 8 bases from V and 3 bases from J, with 14 bases between. CDR3 sequence reads: CASWIRGGYEQYF. DNA for the CDR3: TGTGCCAGCTGGATAAGAGGAGGCTACGAGCAGTACTTC.

This clonotype was counted many times. J is TRBJ2-3 and V is TRBV12-3 or TRBV12-4; TRBD1 is a possible D gene (5 bases). This CDR3 has 14 amino acids. V lost 4 bases and J 2 bases, leaving 10 bases between the germline ends. As DNA, the CDR3 is TGTGCCAGCAGTTGGGGCGGAACCACAGATACGCAGTATTTT. This translates into CASSWGGTTDTQYF.

The table lists this clonotype with many counts. The chain uses TRBV5-5 and TRBJ2-7; TRBD1 agrees at 7 bases. CDR1 and CDR2 (germline): SGHKS, YYEKEE (reference sequence). CDR3 length: 13 amino acids. V dropped 4 bases and J dropped 3; count of bases not matched to a gene: 4. The CDR3, as DNA: TGTGCCAGCAGCCTGGACAGGATCTACGAGCAGTACTTC. Encoded protein: CASSLDRIYEQYF.

The V and J genes are TRBV27 and TRBJ2-7, with D unresolved. Germline CDR1 and CDR2: MNHEY and SMNVEV (reference sequence). This CDR3 comprises 13 residues. The V and J ends lost 6 bases and 5 bases respectively, with 14 bases between them. The CDR3 region has the DNA TGTGCCAGCAGCAATACCAACCTCCACGAGCAGTACTTC. Amino acids: CASSNTNLHEQYF.

Comments on this clonotype: Mismatch with germline at one junction end may stem from a read error. The chain links TRBV6-1 to TRBJ2-5, with D possibly being TRBD1 or TRBD2 (5 bases each). Germline CDR1 is MNHNS and CDR2 is SASEGT. The CDR3 extends over 16 amino acids. Here the CDR3 DNA reads TGTGCCAGCAAGAGGATCGAGGGACCCATCCAAGAGACCCAGTGCTTC. Encoded protein: CASKRIEGPIQETQCF.

J is TRBJ2-1 and V is TRBV10-3, with 9 bases identical to TRBD2. Germline V gene data show CDR1 as ENHRY and CDR2 as SYGVKD. V lost 6 bases to trimming and J lost 1 base; unmatched junction nucleotides: 1. CDR3 length equals 14 residues. The CDR3 nucleotides are TGTGCCATCAGGAGCGGGGGGTCCTACAATGAGCAGTTCTTC. Protein product: CAIRSGGSYNEQFF.

This clonotype was detected ten times or more. The V call is TRBV12-5, the J call TRBJ2-2, with D unclear. Trimming pared 4 bases from V and 7 bases from J, leaving 4 bases between. This CDR3 has 11 amino acids. The germline CDR1 and CDR2 sequences are LGHNT and FRNRAP. The CDR3 nucleotides read TGTGCTAGTGGTTCGAGCGGGGAGCTGTTTTTT. It translates to CASGSSGELFF. The full variable domain, completed using reference TRBV12-5 and TRBJ2-2, is DARVTQTPRHKVTEMGQEVTMRCQPILGHNTVFWYRQTMMQGLELLAYFRNRAPLDDSGMPKDRFSAEMPDATLATLKIQPSEPRDSAVYFCASGSSGELFFGEGSRLTVL.

This chain's CDR3 is CASSMAGVSYEQYF. The CDR3 DNA follows: TGTGCCAGTAGTATGGCCGGGGTCTCCTACGAGCAGTACTTC. The rearrangement uses TRBV19 and TRBJ2-7, with D possibly TRBD2 on 5 matching bases. The CDR3 length is 14 residues. Trimming removed 3 bases from V and 0 bases from J, with 9 bases in between. Germline values: CDR1 LNHDA, CDR2 SQIVND (reference sequence).

A remark on this clonotype: This sequence may be a read error, since a much larger clone differs from it by one base. The J gene is TRBJ2-3, the V gene TRBV12-3 or TRBV12-4; the match to TRBD1 covers 7 bases. CDR3 length: 15 amino acids. CDR3 residues: CASSLTGERTDTKYF. DNA of the CDR3: TGTGCCAGCAGTTTAACAGGGGAGAGGACAGATACGAAGTATTTT.

Ten or more counts support this clonotype. CDR3 amino acids: CASSPWGQTNTEAFF. CDR3 bases: TGTGCCAGCAGCCCATGGGGACAAACGAACACTGAAGCTTTCTTT. The rearrangement uses TRBV11-2 and TRBJ1-1; D is perhaps TRBD1 (6 bases). The V gene's germline CDR1 is SGHAT and CDR2 FQNNGV. CDR3 size: 15 residues. V lost 5 bases and J 1 base, leaving 14 bases between the germline ends.

Only a few counts were recorded for this clonotype. V and J are TRBV27 and TRBJ2-5; 10 positions match TRBD2. The germline V gene encodes CDR1 MNHEY and CDR2 SMNVEV (reference sequence). The CDR3 runs 13 residues. The V gene end was trimmed by 8 bases and the J gene end by 6 bases; junction bases not matched to a gene: 6. Here the CDR3 DNA reads TGTGCCAGCGGTACACTAGCGGGGAAGACCCAGTACTTC. As protein: CASGTLAGKTQYF.

The gene calls are TRBV10-3 and TRBJ1-5; no reliable D call. V was shortened by 0 bases and J by 9 bases, with 15 bases between the two germline ends. This CDR3 spans 15 amino acids. The germline CDR1 and CDR2 sequences are ENHRY and SYGVKD. The CDR3 sequence: CAISESGQASRPQHF. In DNA form, the CDR3 reads TGTGCCATCAGTGAGTCCGGGCAGGCCTCCCGGCCCCAGCATTTT.

The gene calls are TRBV3-1 and TRBJ2-5, with TRBD2 identical over 11 bases. This CDR3 spans 15 amino acids. J gave up 3 bases and V 8 bases, and 8 bases lay outside the gene matches. Germline values: CDR1 LGHDT, CDR2 YNNKEL (reference sequence). This CDR3 is CASLEKLAGEETQYF. CDR3 sequence (DNA): TGTGCCAGCTTGGAGAAACTAGCGGGAGAAGAGACCCAGTACTTC.

This clonotype has a count of ten or more. The chain joins TRBV27 to TRBJ2-7; 9 nucleotides align to TRBD1. This CDR3 spans 13 amino acids. V lost 5 bases, J lost 5 bases, and 4 bases stayed unmatched. CDR1 is MNHEY and CDR2 is SMNVEV in the germline V gene (reference sequence). CDR3 loop: CASSLDRGNEQYF. DNA of the CDR3: TGTGCCAGCAGTCTGGACAGGGGCAACGAGCAGTACTTC.

In its sample, this clonotype was seen many times. This chain uses TRBV4-1 with TRBJ2-7; 10 nucleotides line up with TRBD1. This CDR3 spans 15 amino acids. Trimming took 3 bases from V and 0 from J; bases not matched to a gene: 2. Germline CDR1 MGHRA, CDR2 YSYEKL. CDR3 region: CASSQDRGVSYEQYF. The CDR3 coding sequence is TGCGCCAGCAGCCAGGACAGGGGGGTCTCCTACGAGCAGTACTTC.

The table lists this clonotype with a count of one. J is TRBJ2-2 and V is TRBV20-1; D not resolved. The CDR3 sequence is 14 residues long. Trimming shortened V by 0 bases and J by 2 bases, and 7 bases separated the two germline ends. CDR1 is DFQATT and CDR2 is SNEGSKA in the germline V gene (reference sequence). The CDR3 DNA reads TGCAGTGCTAGAGATGGGCACAACACCGGGGAGCTGTTTTTT. Its translation: CSARDGHNTGELFF.

This clonotype was counted many times. The chain couples TRBV7-8 to TRBJ1-2; TRBD1 matches 10 bases. Germline V gene data show CDR1 as SGHVS and CDR2 as FQNEAQ. V trimming: 3 bases; J trimming: 4 bases; junction bases outside the gene matches: 8. The CDR3 contains 16 residues. The CDR3 is CASSFSLDRGTYGYTF. Written as DNA, the CDR3 is TGTGCCAGCAGCTTTTCCCTGGACAGGGGGACCTATGGCTACACCTTC. The full variable domain, completed using reference TRBV7-8 and TRBJ1-2, is GAGVSQSPRYKVAKRGQDVALRCDPISGHVSLFWYQQALGQGPEFLTYFQNEAQLDKSGLPSDRFFAERPEGSVSTLKIQRTQQEDSAVYLCASSFSLDRGTYGYTFGSGTRLTVV.

In this sample, this clonotype turned up many times. This chain joins TRBV7-3 and TRBJ2-3; TRBD1 matches 10 bases. The germline gives CDR1 SGHTA, CDR2 FQGTGA. CDR3 size: 14 residues. V gave up 4 bases and J gave up 6 bases; unmatched junction bases: 4. CDR3 protein: CASSSGQGVDTQYF. In nucleotides, the CDR3 is TGTGCCAGCAGCTCCGGACAGGGGGTCGATACGCAGTATTTT.

The sample holds a few counts of this clonotype. The rearrangement joins TRBV10-3 to TRBJ2-1; D unresolved. V was shortened by 4 bases and J by 10 bases, with 8 bases between the two germline ends. This CDR3 is built from 11 residues. Germline V gene sequence: CDR1 ENHRY, CDR2 SYGVKD. As DNA, the CDR3 is TGTGCCATCAGTGGAGGTATGGAGCAGTTCTTC. Translating gives CAISGGMEQFF.

This clonotype was counted ten times or more. The chain has TRBV6-5 and TRBJ2-1, with 8 positions matching TRBD2. This CDR3 region has 14 residues. From germline, CDR1 is MNHEY and CDR2 SVGAGI. Losses at the gene ends were 9 bases for V and 6 bases for J; bases not matched to a gene: 10. CDR3 loop: CASSRAGDSNEQFF. CDR3 DNA: TGTGCCAGTTCGAGAGCGGGAGATTCCAATGAGCAGTTCTTC.

This clonotype turned up a few times. This chain joins TRBV27 and TRBJ2-2, with D perhaps TRBD2 (6 bases). Germline CDR1 and CDR2: MNHEY and SMNVEV (reference sequence). The V gene lost 3 bases and the J gene lost 6 bases, with 26 bases spanning the gap. This CDR3 has 19 residues. CDR3 amino acids: CASSFQFPGLKRSSGELFF. The CDR3 coding sequence is TGTGCCAGCAGTTTTCAGTTCCCGGGACTCAAGAGGTCCTCCGGGGAGCTGTTTTTT.

This clonotype came up many times. The chain combines TRBV7-8 with TRBJ2-1; D ambiguous. The CDR3 extends over 15 amino acids. V lost 5 bases, J lost 5 bases, and 16 bases lay in between. The germline CDR1 and CDR2 sequences are SGHVS and FQNEAQ. CDR3 bases: TGTGCCAGCAGCCTTCTCGTGGCGACTGACAATGAGCAGTTCTTC. Translation: CASSLLVATDNEQFF.

This clonotype was counted a few times. The chain has TRBV6-1 and TRBJ1-2, with D perhaps TRBD1 (5 bases). V was clipped by 5 bases and J by 7 bases, with 11 bases between them. The CDR3 has 12 residues. The germline V gene has CDR1 MNHNS and CDR2 SASEGT. DNA of the CDR3: TGTGCCAGCAGTTATGAGGGGCTTGGCTACACCTTC. It specifies CASSYEGLGYTF.

The chain is built from TRBV9 and TRBJ1-1; D is undetermined. The V gene's germline CDR1 is SGDLS and CDR2 YYNGEE. V was clipped by 0 bases and J by 2 bases, with 11 bases between them. The CDR3 has 15 residues. CDR3 sequence: CASSVVGRRNTEAFF. CDR3 nucleotides: TGTGCCAGCAGCGTAGTAGGGCGGAGAAACACTGAAGCTTTCTTT.